Listed below are T cell receptor beta chains from one sample, sequenced in a study of Ad26.COV2.S vaccination and SARS-CoV-2 variants. Only in-frame clones appear in the TCRdb table, and some are missing; sequencing was by immunoSEQ multiplex PCR. The data show under 400,000 clones, around 86% seen once. The starting material was peripheral blood, obtained in a trial of Ad26.COV2.S vaccine versus placebo. Source of these receptors: a person between 18 and 59 years old who received the Ad26.COV2.S COVID-19 vaccine or a placebo. Both conserved end residues are part of each CDR3. The D gene is left open where the match is weak. Some rows mark clone size as missing; the rest say once, few, many or name a class of expanded clone.

j_call | v_call | d_call | clone_size | cdr3_nt | cdr3_aa
TRBJ1-4 | TRBV7-2 | NA | NA | TGTGCCAGCAGCCAAAATACAGGGGAAAAACTGTTTTTT | CASSQNTGEKLFF
TRBJ2-7 | TRBV27 | NA | NA | TGTGCCACCAAGCAGGCCTACGAGCAGTACTTC | CATKQAYEQYF
TRBJ1-4 | TRBV7-9 | NA | NA | TGTGCCAGCAGCTTAGGGGACCGAAATGAAAAACTGTTTTTT | CASSLGDRNEKLFF
TRBJ1-2 | TRBV7-2 | NA | NA | TGTGCCAGCAGCTTATATAGGGGCTGGGGGGACCGCGATGGCTACACCTTC | CASSLYRGWGDRDGYTF
TRBJ2-5 | TRBV7-2 | NA | NA | TGTGCCAGCAGCGCAGTAGTTCAGACCCAGTACTTC | CASSAVVQTQYF
TRBJ2-3 | TRBV5-5 | NA | NA | TGTGCCAGCACCCCCGAGGGGCCCCGGGATACGCAGTATTTT | CASTPEGPRDTQYF
TRBJ1-1 | TRBV30 | TRBD1 | NA | TGTGCCTGGAGTAAAGTGGACAGGGGAAGGGCTTTCTTT | CAWSKVDRGRAFF
TRBJ2-1 | TRBV19 | TRBD1 | once | TGTGCCAGTAGTATCACAGGGGGCGCTTTCAATGAGCAGTTCTTC | CASSITGGAFNEQFF
TRBJ2-3 | TRBV19 | TRBD1 | NA | TGTGCCAGTAGTATAAGGGACAGCCGGGATACGCAGTATTTT | CASSIRDSRDTQYF
TRBJ2-7 | TRBV27 | NA | NA | TGTGCCAGCAAACCCGGGACTGACACCTACGAGCAGTACTTC | CASKPGTDTYEQYF
TRBJ2-2 | TRBV9 | NA | NA | TGTGCCAGCAGCAGCTCCCCGAACACCGGGGAGCTGTTTTTT | CASSSSPNTGELFF
TRBJ1-2 | TRBV27 | NA | NA | TGTGCCAGCAAATCGTCCAGGGACTATGGCTACACCTTC | CASKSSRDYGYTF
TRBJ1-6 | TRBV27 | NA | NA | TGTGCCAGCAGTTTATATCCAGTGGGGGGGGCACCCCTCCACTTT | CASSLYPVGGAPLHF
TRBJ2-6 | TRBV2 | NA | NA | TGTGCCAGCTGTGAGGTGGCGGTAGTTTTCTCTGGGGCCAACGTCCTGACTTTC | CASCEVAVVFSGANVLTF
TRBJ1-1 | TRBV29-1 | TRBD1 | NA | TGCAGCGTCGACAGGGCAGGGGTGAACACTGAAGCTTTCTTT | CSVDRAGVNTEAFF
TRBJ1-5 | TRBV19 | NA | NA | TGTGCCAGTAGAGCATCTCTGGGAAGTCAGCAGCCCCAGCATTTT | CASRASLGSQQPQHF
TRBJ2-5 | TRBV7-3 | NA | NA | TGTGCCAGCAGCTTAAGATTGGCAGAGACCCAGTACTTC | CASSLRLAETQYF
TRBJ2-7 | TRBV29-1 | NA | NA | TGCAGCGTTGGGCAGGGGGGGTACGAGCAGTACTTC | CSVGQGGYEQYF
TRBJ1-4 | TRBV10-3 | TRBD1 | NA | TGTGCCATCATGGACAGGGAAAAACTGTTTTTT | CAIMDREKLFF
TRBJ2-7 | TRBV4-2 | TRBD1 | NA | TGTGCCAGCAGCCAAGATTGGACAGGGGGCGTGTACGAGCAGTACTTC | CASSQDWTGGVYEQYF
TRBJ2-3 | TRBV13 | NA | NA | TGTGCCAGCAGCAGCCCCCGGGCCGGAGATACGCAGTATTTT | CASSSPRAGDTQYF
TRBJ2-1 | TRBV5-1 | NA | NA | TGCGCCAGCAGCTTGGCCGACGTAGGGGGCGCGGGGTGGGAGCAGTTCTTC | CASSLADVGGAGWEQFF
TRBJ2-5 | TRBV6-5 | NA | NA | TGTGCCAGCAGCCAGAGTCAAGAGACCCAGTACTTC | CASSQSQETQYF
TRBJ2-1 | TRBV6-5 | NA | NA | TGTGCCAGCAGTTACTCTGGGGCATACAATGAGCAGTTCTTC | CASSYSGAYNEQFF
TRBJ2-7 | TRBV2 | TRBD1 | few | TGTGCCAGCAGGGAGGAACAGGGGTACGAGCAGTACTTC | CASREEQGYEQYF
TRBJ1-4 | TRBV9 | NA | NA | TGTGCCAGCAGCGTAGAGGGCCGGACCCATGAAAAACTGTTTTTT | CASSVEGRTHEKLFF
TRBJ2-2 | TRBV9 | TRBD2 | NA | TGTGCCAGCAGCGTAGGAGCGGGAGCCTACACCGGGGAGCTGTTTTTT | CASSVGAGAYTGELFF
TRBJ1-1 | TRBV18 | NA | NA | TGTGCCAGCTCACGTAGAGGGATACCGGAGAACACTGAAGCTTTCTTT | CASSRRGIPENTEAFF
TRBJ1-2 | TRBV4-1 | TRBD1 | few | TGCGCCAGCAGCCAAGATGGACAGGGTAACGGCTATGGCTACACCTTC | CASSQDGQGNGYGYTF
TRBJ2-2 | TRBV27 | NA | NA | TGTGCCAGCAGTTTAGTTCAGACAGGGAACACCGGGGAGCTGTTTTTT | CASSLVQTGNTGELFF
TRBJ1-5 | TRBV7-9 | NA | NA | TGTGCCAGCAGCTTAGAGTATCAGCCCCAGCATTTT | CASSLEYQPQHF
TRBJ2-5 | TRBV7-9 | TRBD1 | NA | TGTGCCAGCAGCCGATCGGACAGGGGGCCCCCTCTGGAGACCCAGTACTTC | CASSRSDRGPPLETQYF
TRBJ1-6 | TRBV7-8 | NA | once | TGTGCCAGCAGCTTAGGACAGGCTGTTAGCAGTTCACCCCTCCACTTT | CASSLGQAVSSSPLHF
TRBJ1-2 | TRBV9 | NA | NA | TGTGCCAGCAGTCCTCAGGCCACTAACTATGGCTACACCTTC | CASSPQATNYGYTF
TRBJ2-3 | TRBV23-1 | TRBD1 | NA | TGCGCCAGCAGTAAGACTCCGGGACAGGGCACAGATACGCAGTATTTT | CASSKTPGQGTDTQYF
TRBJ1-2 | TRBV30 | NA | NA | TGTGCATCCGGCTATGGCTACACCTTC | CASGYGYTF
TRBJ2-2 | TRBV19 | TRBD2 | few | TGTGCCAGTACCCCTTTTAGCGGGGGGGAGGTGTTCGTTAACACCGGGGAGCTGTTTTTT | CASTPFSGGEVFVNTGELFF
TRBJ2-1 | TRBV11-1 | NA | NA | TGTGCCAGCAGCATTTCTAGCTCCTACAATGAGCAGTTCTTC | CASSISSSYNEQFF
TRBJ1-5 | TRBV30 | NA | NA | TGTGCCTGGGAAGAGGGCGGGGGCGATCAGCCCCAGCATTTT | CAWEEGGGDQPQHF
TRBJ1-1 | TRBV5-6 | NA | NA | TGTGCCAGCAGCACGCGACAGGAAGCTTTCTTT | CASSTRQEAFF
TRBJ2-2 | TRBV6-5 | TRBD1 | NA | TGTGCCAGCAGTTATCGGACAGGGGCGTACACCGGGGAGCTGTTTTTT | CASSYRTGAYTGELFF
TRBJ2-2 | TRBV5-4 | NA | NA | TGTGCCAGCAGCTTGATACTTTCCACCGGGGAGCTGTTTTTT | CASSLILSTGELFF
TRBJ2-2 | TRBV11-2 | TRBD2 | NA | TGTGCCAGCAGCTTAGCGGGGGGCACCGGGGAGCTGTTTTTT | CASSLAGGTGELFF
TRBJ2-1 | TRBV5-1 | NA | NA | TGCGCCAGCACCCACCAAACGGGGAATGAGCAGTTCTTC | CASTHQTGNEQFF
TRBJ2-5 | TRBV7-8 | TRBD2 | NA | TGTGCCAGCAGCCAACGGGTTAGCGGGGGGCGTAAAGAGACCCAGTACTTC | CASSQRVSGGRKETQYF